These 32 T cell receptor beta chains were all obtained from the same sample, sequenced in a study of T-cell memory formation after mild COVID-19. One entry per CDR3 protein, called by TCRdb with MiXCR from the 5' RACE reads. This table holds 400,000 or so distinct CDR3 sequences, around 20% found once. Sequencing was done on a sample of PBMCs or a T cell subset sorted from them (not recorded which). Receptors originate from an adult woman who had mild COVID-19 (a few samples of this study predate the infection). Cell type and time point are not known.

This chain joins TRBV24-1 and TRBJ1-2; D not resolved. V shed 4 bases and J shed 3 bases, with 5 bases lying between them. The CDR3 is made up of 12 amino acids. Germline values: CDR1 KGHDR, CDR2 SFDVKD. The CDR3 nucleotides read TGTGCCACCAGTGAGTACGACTATGGCTACACCTTC. Translation: CATSEYDYGYTF.

The rearrangement uses TRBV11-3 and TRBJ2-1, with TRBD2 matching 10 bases. Trimming removed 2 bases from V and 8 bases from J; junction bases left unmatched: 9. CDR3 size: 16 residues. Germline V gives CDR1 SGHNT, CDR2 YENEEA. CDR3 amino acids: CASSLTSGISGDEQFF. The CDR3 DNA follows: TGTGCCAGCAGCTTAACTAGCGGGATATCTGGGGATGAGCAGTTCTTC.

In its sample, this clonotype was seen many times. This chain connects TRBV12-3 or TRBV12-4 to TRBJ2-1; D possibly uses TRBD1 or TRBD2 (6 bases each). The CDR3 is 17 amino acids. The germline V and J ends were trimmed by 4 bases and 1 base, with 17 bases remaining between them. The CDR3 bases are TGTGCCAGCAGTTGGTCCCTAGCGACAGGTTCCTACAATGAGCAGTTCTTC. Translated, it gives CASSWSLATGSYNEQFF.

The DNA of the CDR3 is TGCAGCGTTGAGATGAACACTGAAGCTTTCTTT. Translating it yields CSVEMNTEAFF. V is TRBV29-1 and J is TRBJ1-1; D uncertain. Looked up from germline, CDR1 is SQVTM and CDR2 is ANQGSEA. V was shortened by 3 bases and J by 0 bases, with 2 bases between the two germline ends. The length of the CDR3 is 11 residues.

This clonotype has only a few counts. The chain has TRBV3-1 and TRBJ2-3; maybe TRBD1 (5 bases). Germline V lookup: CDR1 LGHDT, CDR2 YNNKEL (reference sequence). The CDR3 runs to 16 residues. V was pared by 4 bases and J by 2 bases, with 16 bases between. The CDR3 sequence is CASSRGVGGFTDTQYF. The CDR3, as DNA: TGTGCCAGCAGCCGGGGCGTGGGCGGTTTCACAGATACGCAGTATTTT.

The chain has TRBV29-1 and TRBJ1-1; a possible D gene is TRBD1 (5 bases). The CDR3 covers 14 residues. The germline gives CDR1 SQVTM, CDR2 ANQGSEA. The ends were cut back, 5 bases at V and 6 bases at J, with 19 bases in the middle. The CDR3 loop reads CSVRARDISAEAFF. The CDR3 bases are TGCAGCGTTAGAGCCAGGGATATATCGGCTGAAGCTTTCTTT.

The chain couples TRBV12-3 or TRBV12-4 to TRBJ1-1, with no clear D. Trimming removed 2 bases from V and 7 bases from J, with 5 bases in between. The CDR3 has 11 residues. DNA of the CDR3: TGTGCCAGCAGTTTAAGGATTGAAGCTTTCTTT. This translates into CASSLRIEAFF.

This clonotype has a count of ten or more. The rearrangement uses TRBV7-7 and TRBJ2-1; 10 positions match TRBD1. With 3 bases clipped from V and 7 bases from J, the junction kept 0 bases outside the gene matches. CDR1 and CDR2 (germline): SSHAT, FNYEAQ (reference sequence). The CDR3 runs 13 residues. The CDR3 nucleotides are TGTGCCAGCAGCTTGGACAGGGGGAATGAGCAGTTCTTC. Translation: CASSLDRGNEQFF.

CDR3 residues: CSASPGGGRSYEQYF. The CDR3 nucleotides read TGCAGTGCTAGCCCAGGGGGCGGTAGATCCTACGAGCAGTACTTC. The rearrangement links TRBV20-1 to TRBJ2-7, with 8 bases aligning to TRBD1. CDR1 and CDR2 from the germline V gene are DFQATT and SNEGSKA (reference sequence). The V gene end was trimmed by 3 bases and the J gene end by 1 base; junction bases not matched to a gene: 8. This CDR3 spans 15 amino acids.

The CDR3 DNA sequence: TGTGCCATCAGAGCGACTAGCACGTACCAAGAGACCCAGTACTTC. It is translated as CAIRATSTYQETQYF. The gene calls are TRBV10-3 and TRBJ2-5, with 7 bases identical to TRBD2. Germline V gene data show CDR1 as ENHRY and CDR2 as SYGVKD. This CDR3 has 15 residues. Trimming at V came to 6 bases and at J to 0 bases, leaving 7 bases not matched to a gene.

The chain combines TRBV4-1 with TRBJ1-4, with a tentative D call TRBD1 (5 bases). V was trimmed by 1 base and J by 14 bases, leaving 14 bases between them. This CDR3 is built from 13 residues. CDR1 and CDR2 (germline): MGHRA, YSYEKL. The CDR3 coding sequence is TGCGCCAGCAGCCAAGGGAGAGTTGGGGGGCTGTTTTTT. It is translated as CASSQGRVGGLFF.

This clonotype was seen more than once but under ten times. The J gene is TRBJ2-3, the V gene TRBV10-3; TRBD2 matches at 8 bases. Germline values: CDR1 ENHRY, CDR2 SYGVKD. CDR3 length equals 16 residues. V dropped 2 bases and J dropped 4; count of bases not matched to a gene: 8. The CDR3 reads CAISEPGAGVSDTQYF. The CDR3 coding sequence is TGTGCCATCAGTGAGCCGGGAGCGGGAGTGTCAGATACGCAGTATTTT.

Only a few counts were recorded for this clonotype. The J gene is TRBJ1-1, the V gene TRBV7-8; tentatively, D is TRBD1 (5 bases). This CDR3 comprises 14 residues. Trimming removed 6 bases from V and 10 bases from J, with 21 bases in between. Germline assignment: CDR1 SGHVS and CDR2 FQNEAQ. The CDR3 nucleotides read TGTGCCAGCAGGCCGACAGCCACCATTGGCGTAGCTTTCTTT. Translated, it gives CASRPTATIGVAFF.

The rearrangement links TRBV20-1 to TRBJ1-1; D not certain. This CDR3 contains 13 residues. Germline V CDR1 and CDR2: DFQATT, SNEGSKA (reference sequence). V was trimmed by 0 bases and J by 4 bases, leaving 9 bases between them. The CDR3 spells CSARDPRGTEAFF. CDR3 nucleotide sequence: TGCAGTGCTAGAGATCCCAGAGGCACTGAAGCTTTCTTT.

V is TRBV4-2 and J is TRBJ2-1; 9 bases fit TRBD1. The CDR3 runs 19 residues. Germline CDR1 LGHNA, CDR2 YNFKEQ. V lost 7 bases, J lost 15 bases, and 31 bases stayed unmatched. CDR3 nucleotides: TGTGCCAGCAAACCCAACCCGGGACCTCTGGTGATGGGACAGGGATCCTTGTTCTTC. Translated: CASKPNPGPLVMGQGSLFF.

This clonotype was picked up a small number of times. V and J are TRBV7-9 and TRBJ1-2, with 10 bases aligning to TRBD1. This CDR3 region has 16 residues. Germline values: CDR1 SEHNR, CDR2 FQNEAQ (reference sequence). The junction had 11 bases not matched to a gene; V was cut back by 5 bases and J by 5 bases. The CDR3 coding sequence is TGTGCCAGCAGCCCCTTCCCCGGACAGGGGGGATATGGCTACACCTTC. It encodes CASSPFPGQGGYGYTF.

The rearrangement uses TRBV7-9 and TRBJ1-2; 10 nucleotides agree with TRBD1. Germline-derived CDR1 and CDR2 are SEHNR and FQNEAQ (reference sequence). With V trimmed by 6 bases and J by 5 bases, 6 bases remained unmatched. This CDR3 has 14 amino acids. CDR3 loop: CASSRQGAFYGYTF. The CDR3 nucleotides are TGTGCCAGCAGTAGACAGGGGGCGTTTTATGGCTACACCTTC. The variable domain in full, completed from reference TRBV7-9 and TRBJ1-2, reads DTGVSQNPRHKITKRGQNVTFRCDPISEHNRLYWYRQTLGQGPEFLTYFQNEAQLEKSRLLSDRFSAERPKGSFSTLEIQRTEQGDSAMYLCASSRQGAFYGYTFGSGTRLTVV.

V gene TRBV11-2 combines with J gene TRBJ2-7, with D perhaps TRBD1 (6 bases). The germline V and J ends were trimmed by 3 bases and 3 bases, with 12 bases remaining between them. CDR3 length: 14 residues. Germline V lookup: CDR1 SGHAT, CDR2 FQNNGV. Written as DNA, the CDR3 is TGTGCCAGCAGCTTGCATACAGGGTACTACGAGCAGTACTTC. Residues: CASSLHTGYYEQYF.

Ten or more counts support this clonotype. The junction departs from the called germline gene at one end, perhaps through a read error. The chain has TRBV7-7 and TRBJ2-2; D remains ambiguous. This CDR3 is built from 15 residues. Per the germline V gene, CDR1 is SSHAT and CDR2 is FNYEAQ (reference sequence). The CDR3 spells CASSLGPPNTGELFF. DNA for the CDR3: TGTGCTAGCAGCTTAGGGCCACCAAACACCGGGGAGCTGTTTTTT. The full variable domain, rest sourced from reference TRBV7-7 and TRBJ2-2, is GAGVSQSPRYKVTKRGQDVTLRCDPISSHATLYWYQQALGQGPEFLTYFNYEAQPDKSGLPSDRFSAERPEGSISTLTIQRTEQRDSAMYRCASSLGPPNTGELFFGEGSRLTVL.

This clonotype has more than one count but fewer than ten. The V gene is TRBV3-1, the J gene TRBJ2-5, with 10 bases fitting TRBD2. The CDR3 has 17 residues. The J segment lost 2 bases and the V segment lost 3 bases, leaving 9 bases of the junction unmatched. CDR1 and CDR2 from the germline V gene are LGHDT and YNNKEL (reference sequence). CDR3 sequence (DNA): TGTGCCAGCAGCCATACCTGGACTAGCGGAGGACAAGAGACCCAGTACTTC. Amino acid sequence: CASSHTWTSGGQETQYF.

This clonotype was picked up a small number of times. The rearrangement joins TRBV7-9 to TRBJ2-1; D is perhaps TRBD1 or TRBD2 (6 bases each). The germline V gene has CDR1 SEHNR and CDR2 FQNEAQ (reference sequence). Trimming pared 5 bases from V and 7 bases from J, leaving 30 bases between. This CDR3 contains 19 residues. For the CDR3, the DNA is TGTGCCAGCAGCCCCTCGGGGGCCAGAGATATCCGGAGGGTTAATGAGCAGTTCTTC. This gives the protein CASSPSGARDIRRVNEQFF.

This clonotype occurred a few times. The chain is built from TRBV2 and TRBJ2-1; D ambiguous. V was cut by 4 bases and J by 1 base, with 14 bases left in between. The CDR3 runs to 16 residues. Germline loops: CDR1 SNHLY, CDR2 FYNNEI. The CDR3 loop reads CASSAPSTVSYNEQFF. DNA for the CDR3: TGTGCCAGCAGTGCCCCTTCGACGGTATCCTACAATGAGCAGTTCTTC.

The J gene is TRBJ1-2, the V gene TRBV5-1, with D perhaps TRBD1 (5 bases). CDR3 size: 13 residues. Germline loops: CDR1 SGHRS, CDR2 YFSETQ. The V gene lost 5 bases and the J gene lost 3 bases, with 11 bases spanning the gap. In nucleotides, the CDR3 is TGCGCCAGCAGAGACAGTTGGGACTATGGCTACACCTTC. Translation gives CASRDSWDYGYTF.

The gene calls are TRBV11-3 and TRBJ2-3; tentative D call: TRBD1 (6 bases). V lost 5 bases and J lost 0, with 15 bases in between. CDR1 SGHNT and CDR2 YENEEA come from the germline V gene. The CDR3 sequence is 16 residues long. The CDR3 coding sequence is TGTGCCAGCAGCAGCTATGGGGGCGAGAGCACAGATACGCAGTATTTT. Translating it yields CASSSYGGESTDTQYF.

The V gene is TRBV3-1, the J gene TRBJ2-7, with D possibly called TRBD1 or TRBD2 (5 bases each). The V gene lost 2 bases and the J gene lost 1 base, with 21 bases spanning the gap. The germline V gene encodes CDR1 LGHDT and CDR2 YNNKEL (reference sequence). The CDR3 sequence is 18 residues long. CDR3 nucleotides: TGTGCCAGCAGCCAAAATACCCGGACCTGGGACCAATCCTACGAGCAGTACTTC. This gives the protein CASSQNTRTWDQSYEQYF.

This clonotype was observed at least ten times. The chain has TRBV20-1 and TRBJ2-3; the D is unclear. CDR3 length: 14 residues. CDR1 DFQATT and CDR2 SNEGSKA come from the germline V gene (reference sequence). V lost 0 bases to trimming and J lost 3 bases, with 10 bases between them. The DNA of the CDR3 is TGCAGTGCTAGAGATACCGAAGGGACAGATACGCAGTATTTT. This codes for CSARDTEGTDTQYF.

This clonotype appeared a few times. This sequence joins TRBV4-2 and TRBJ1-5; D is perhaps TRBD1 (5 bases). CDR1 and CDR2 (germline): LGHNA, YNFKEQ. There are 16 residues in the CDR3. Trimming shortened V by 0 bases and J by 6 bases, and 15 bases separated the two germline ends. CDR3 sequence reads: CASSQESMGVGQPQHF. For the CDR3, the DNA is TGTGCCAGCAGCCAAGAAAGTATGGGGGTAGGTCAGCCCCAGCATTTT.

This clonotype was counted between two and nine times. This rearrangement joins TRBV9 to TRBJ2-7; possible D gene TRBD2, 7 bases. The CDR3 length is 13 residues. V lost 4 bases and J 2 bases, leaving 10 bases between the germline ends. Germline V lookup: CDR1 SGDLS, CDR2 YYNGEE. This CDR3 is CASSPGGPYEQYF. For the CDR3, the DNA is TGTGCCAGCAGCCCCGGGGGGCCCTACGAGCAGTACTTC.

The chain carries TRBV12-3 or TRBV12-4 and TRBJ1-5; 8 positions match TRBD1. This CDR3 spans 17 amino acids. The junction had 10 bases not matched to a gene; V was cut back by 5 bases and J by 1 base. The CDR3 spells CASSTQTGVDSNQPQHF. The DNA of the CDR3 is TGTGCCAGCAGTACCCAGACAGGGGTGGACAGCAATCAGCCCCAGCATTTT.

This chain uses TRBV12-3 or TRBV12-4 with TRBJ1-2; the D gene is possibly TRBD1 (5 bases). The CDR3 covers 14 residues. Trimming removed 4 bases from V and 8 bases from J, with 17 bases in between. This CDR3 reads CASSSYPQGEGYTF. In DNA form, the CDR3 reads TGTGCCAGCAGTTCCTACCCCCAGGGTGAAGGCTACACCTTC.

The chain links TRBV5-1 to TRBJ2-2; D unresolved. Deletions cut 4 bases from V and 7 bases from J, with 8 bases between. The CDR3 consists of 12 residues. Germline V CDR1 and CDR2: SGHRS, YFSETQ. The chain's CDR3 is CASSPIGGELFF. CDR3 nucleotides: TGCGCCAGCAGCCCCATCGGCGGGGAGCTGTTTTTT.

This clonotype was counted between two and nine times. The genes are TRBV24-1 and TRBJ2-3; 10 bases align to TRBD1. The germline gives CDR1 KGHDR, CDR2 SFDVKD. V lost 7 bases and J lost 6; bases outside the gene matches: 6. CDR3 length equals 14 residues. The CDR3 nucleotides are TGTGCCACCAGCGGGACAGGGGCCCGGGATACGCAGTATTTT. It encodes CATSGTGARDTQYF.